The next 30 T cell receptor beta chains were all read from a single sample in a study of T cells in Graves' hyperthyroidism and ophthalmopathy. What was amplified from RNA transcripts were TCR beta CDR3 regions. The HTBI primer set drove a first-round RT-PCR of the TCR CDR3. TCRdb passed the multiplex PCR reads through MiXCR, listing each CDR3 protein once. Of about 590,000 distinct CDR3 sequences listed, 11% to 15% are singletons. Sequencing was carried out using blood. Receptors originate from a woman younger than 30 with Graves' ophthalmopathy.

In this sample, this clonotype turned up a few times. The chain uses TRBV6-6 and TRBJ2-1, with D possibly TRBD1 on 6 matching bases. Germline assignment: CDR1 MNHNY and CDR2 SVGAGI (reference sequence). The V end was cut by 0 bases, the J end by 3 bases, with 27 bases between. There are 21 residues in the CDR3. CDR3 sequence reads: CASSYSRWGPGSAGLYNEQFF. The CDR3 coding sequence is TGTGCCAGCAGTTACTCGAGATGGGGGCCGGGGAGTGCAGGACTCTACAATGAGCAGTTCTTC.

The genes are TRBV10-1 and TRBJ2-1; 9 bases match TRBD2. The V segment lost 11 bases and the J segment 0 bases; nucleotides outside the gene matches: 17. CDR3 length equals 18 residues. Germline assignment: CDR1 WNHNN and CDR2 SYGVQD (reference sequence). CDR3 nucleotide sequence: TGCGCCGGACTCCATTTTCTGCGGGAGGGCCACTCCTACAATGAGCAGTTCTTC. This codes for CAGLHFLREGHSYNEQFF.

With respect to this clonotype: This may arise from a read error, as a much more abundant clone is one base away. The missing conserved phenylalanine or tryptophan at the end of this CDR3 makes a read error likely. The chain carries TRBV3-1 and TRBJ2-5; the D gene could be TRBD1 or TRBD2 (6 bases each). Germline lookup yields CDR1 LGHDT and CDR2 YNNKEL (reference sequence). The germline V and J ends were trimmed by 4 bases and 1 base, with 16 bases remaining between them. CDR3 length: 16 residues. The CDR3: CASSRDRRGFQETQYS. CDR3 sequence (DNA): TGTGCCAGCAGCCGAGACAGGCGGGGCTTCCAAGAGACCCAGTACTCC.

This clonotype occurred many times. The V and J genes are TRBV28 and TRBJ1-1; 8 bases match TRBD1. Trimming took 3 bases from V and 6 from J; bases not matched to a gene: 0. This CDR3 comprises 12 residues. The V gene's germline CDR1 is MDHEN and CDR2 SYDVKM. CDR3: CASSLDRAEAFF. The CDR3 DNA reads TGTGCCAGCAGTTTGGACAGGGCTGAAGCTTTCTTT.

This clonotype was observed many times. The rearrangement joins TRBV29-1 to TRBJ2-5, with D uncertain. The CDR3 sequence is 14 residues long. Trimming took 5 bases from V and 5 from J, leaving 18 bases between them. Germline lookup yields CDR1 SQVTM and CDR2 ANQGSEA. Here the CDR3 DNA reads TGCAGCGTTCAAATGTACCACCTTAGGGAGACCCAGTACTTC. Translation gives CSVQMYHLRETQYF.

In this sample, this clonotype turned up a few times. The DNA for the CDR3 is TGTGCCTGGGTCCGGGCGGGACGGCTCTACGAGCAGTACTTC. It specifies CAWVRAGRLYEQYF. The V gene is TRBV30, the J gene TRBJ2-7; D might be TRBD2 (6 bases). Germline lookup yields CDR1 GTSNPN and CDR2 SVGIG (reference sequence). CDR3 length: 14 amino acids. V gave up 5 bases and J gave up 3 bases, with 17 bases separating them.

The chain uses TRBV24-1 and TRBJ2-1; possible D gene TRBD1, 5 bases. Germline CDR1 reads KGHDR; CDR2 reads SFDVKD. This CDR3 comprises 16 residues. Trimming cost V 0 bases and J 5 bases, with 13 bases left between them. This CDR3 is CATSDLSADRNNEQFF. The CDR3 region has the DNA TGTGCCACCAGTGATTTGTCGGCAGACAGAAACAATGAGCAGTTCTTC.

A few counts support this clonotype. V usage is TRBV14 and J usage is TRBJ2-2; D is possibly TRBD2 (6 bases). V lost 4 bases to trimming and J lost 3 bases, with 18 bases between them. Germline V CDR1 and CDR2: SGHDN, FVKESK. This CDR3 comprises 17 residues. This CDR3 reads CASSRGLNSRHTGELFF. CDR3 DNA: TGTGCCAGCAGCCGGGGACTCAACAGCAGGCACACCGGGGAGCTGTTTTTT.

This clonotype was counted ten times or more. This chain joins TRBV4-3 and TRBJ2-5; TRBD1 is a possible D gene (6 bases). The V end was cut by 0 bases, the J end by 5 bases, with 10 bases between. This CDR3 comprises 14 residues. Germline CDR1 is LGHNA and CDR2 is YSLEER. DNA for the CDR3: TGCGCCAGCAGCCAAGACAGGGGAAGGGAGACCCAGTACTTC. Translated, it gives CASSQDRGRETQYF.

This clonotype was detected ten times or more. The genes are TRBV30 and TRBJ1-1, with D possibly TRBD1 on 5 matching bases. V lost 3 bases to trimming and J lost 7 bases, with 12 bases between them. The germline gives CDR1 GTSNPN, CDR2 SVGIG (reference sequence). This CDR3 has 12 amino acids. In DNA, the CDR3 is TGTGCCTGGAGCCCAGCAGGGATTGAAGCTTTCTTT. Its protein is CAWSPAGIEAFF.

This clonotype was detected many times. The chain couples TRBV10-3 to TRBJ2-3; 7 positions match TRBD2. CDR1 and CDR2 from the germline V gene are ENHRY and SYGVKD. This CDR3 comprises 14 residues. Trimming at V came to 0 bases and at J to 4 bases, leaving 1 base not matched to a gene. The CDR3 DNA is TGTGCCATCAGTGAGTCGAGCGGGGCAGATACGCAGTATTTT. This codes for CAISESSGADTQYF.

The rearrangement links TRBV4-2 to TRBJ2-7, with D uncertain. The germline V and J ends were trimmed by 1 base and 3 bases, with 16 bases remaining between them. The CDR3 has 16 residues. From germline, CDR1 is LGHNA and CDR2 YNFKEQ. CDR3 region: CASSQAVGSSVYEQYF. In DNA form, the CDR3 reads TGTGCCAGCAGCCAAGCCGTAGGGTCTTCAGTCTACGAGCAGTACTTC.

This clonotype was recorded at least ten times. The chain recombines TRBV11-3 with TRBJ2-5; D perhaps matches TRBD1 (5 bases). Trimming left V 1 base short and J 11 bases short, with 11 bases between. Per the germline V gene, CDR1 is SGHNT and CDR2 is YENEEA. This CDR3 region has 12 residues. The CDR3 coding sequence is TGTGCCAGCAGCTTAGGGGCAGGGATACAGTACTTC. It translates to CASSLGAGIQYF. The variable domain in full, with the rest retrieved from reference TRBV11-3 and TRBJ2-5, is EAGVVQSPRYKIIEKKQPVAFWCNPISGHNTLYWYLQNLGQGPELLIRYENEEAVDDSQLPKDRFSAERLKGVDSTLKIQPAELGDSAVYLCASSLGAGIQYFGPGTRLLVL.

This chain uses TRBV3-1 with TRBJ2-2; D remains ambiguous. This CDR3 spans 13 amino acids. Per the germline V gene, CDR1 is LGHDT and CDR2 is YNNKEL (reference sequence). Trimming left V 5 bases short and J 3 bases short, with 7 bases between. CDR3 sequence reads: CASSSLYTGELFF. CDR3 nucleotide sequence: TGTGCCAGCAGCTCACTGTACACCGGGGAGCTGTTTTTT.

This clonotype showed up many times. The chain employs TRBV18 and TRBJ1-5, with 8 bases matching TRBD1. The CDR3 extends over 14 amino acids. Trimming removed 2 bases from V and 5 bases from J; junction bases left unmatched: 2. Germline V gene data show CDR1 as KGHSH and CDR2 as LQKENI. DNA for the CDR3: TGTGCCAGCTCACCAACGGGACAGGATCAGCCCCAGCATTTT. Amino acids: CASSPTGQDQPQHF.

This clonotype was found many times. The CDR3 DNA sequence: TGTGCCAGCAGTTTCCTAGGGGGGGGAGGGCCGTACGAGCAGTACTTC. Protein product: CASSFLGGGGPYEQYF. This chain connects TRBV12-3 or TRBV12-4 to TRBJ2-7; perhaps TRBD2 as D (7 bases). CDR3 length: 16 residues. V dropped 3 bases and J dropped 4 bases, with 19 bases sitting between them.

This clonotype was recorded at least ten times. The junction does not match germline at one end; this may be a read error. This chain connects TRBV20-1 to TRBJ2-1, with D perhaps matching TRBD1 or TRBD2 (5 bases each). Germline CDR1 and CDR2: DFQATT and SNEGSKA (reference sequence). The length of the CDR3 is 14 residues. The CDR3 DNA reads TGCAGTTCTAGAGGGAAGGGGCTTTACAATGAGCAGTTCTTC. Translated: CSSRGKGLYNEQFF.

This clonotype was counted only a few times. This chain uses TRBV12-3 or TRBV12-4 with TRBJ1-5, with 7 positions matching TRBD1. The CDR3 spans 15 residues. Trimming took 5 bases from V and 4 from J; bases not matched to a gene: 8. As DNA, the CDR3 is TGTGCCAGCAGTCTTGAAGGGGGCCCTAATCAGCCCCAGCATTTT. Translation: CASSLEGGPNQPQHF.

This clonotype has ten or more counts. This chain uses TRBV10-3 with TRBJ1-2; D gene uncertain. The CDR3 runs 14 residues. Deletions cut 6 bases from V and 0 bases from J, with 11 bases between. The germline V gene has CDR1 ENHRY and CDR2 SYGVKD. The CDR3 nucleotides are TGTGCCATCAGGGGCCCTTACCCTAACTATGGCTACACCTTC. Translation gives CAIRGPYPNYGYTF.

This clonotype was observed at least ten times. The genes are TRBV28 and TRBJ2-4, with TRBD1 matching 8 bases. This CDR3 contains 15 residues. Germline CDR1 and CDR2: MDHEN and SYDVKM. The junction had 9 bases not matched to a gene; V was cut back by 4 bases and J by 7 bases. The CDR3 here is CASSSTGTGENIQYF. CDR3 DNA sequence: TGTGCCAGCAGTTCGACCGGGACAGGCGAGAACATTCAGTACTTC.

There are a few counts of this clonotype. J is TRBJ1-3 and V is TRBV7-8; 7 nucleotides line up with TRBD1. The CDR3 consists of 14 residues. Looked up from germline, CDR1 is SGHVS and CDR2 is FQNEAQ. V trimming: 6 bases; J trimming: 9 bases; junction bases outside the gene matches: 11. CDR3 coding DNA: TGTGCCAGCAGTCAACAGGGGACAGCGGGCACCATATATTTT. Residues: CASSQQGTAGTIYF.

The sample holds many counts of this clonotype. This sequence joins TRBV5-6 and TRBJ1-5; a weak D match, TRBD1 (5 bases). Germline V CDR1 and CDR2: SGHDT, YYEEEE. Deletions cut 3 bases from V and 0 bases from J, with 10 bases between. This CDR3 region has 15 residues. In nucleotides, the CDR3 is TGTGCCAGCAGCTCCTACGGGACTAGCAATCAGCCCCAGCATTTT. The encoded protein is CASSSYGTSNQPQHF.

This clonotype came up a few times. The chain is built from TRBV24-1 and TRBJ2-1, with a possible D match to TRBD2 (6 bases). The germline V and J ends were trimmed by 2 bases and 3 bases, with 16 bases remaining between them. CDR1 is KGHDR and CDR2 is SFDVKD in the germline V gene. The CDR3 consists of 17 residues. CDR3 sequence (DNA): TGTGCCACCAGTGATTATAAAGCTAGCGATCACTACAATGAGCAGTTCTTC. Translated: CATSDYKASDHYNEQFF.

This clonotype was seen once. A much larger clone lies a single base off, so this may be a read error. DNA for the CDR3: TGTGCCAGCGACGAAGGACTAGCGGTCTCTGAGCAGTTCTTC. It encodes CASDEGLAVSEQFF. This chain uses TRBV6-2 or TRBV6-3 with TRBJ2-1; TRBD2 agrees at 10 bases. This CDR3 has 14 amino acids. V lost 8 bases to trimming and J lost 9 bases; unmatched junction nucleotides: 10. Looked up from germline, CDR1 is MNHEY and CDR2 is SVGEGT.

This clonotype was found a few times. This chain connects TRBV20-1 to TRBJ1-2, with D uncertain. The CDR3 extends over 9 amino acids. Germline CDR1 and CDR2: DFQATT and SNEGSKA (reference sequence). Trimming took off 6 bases at V and 5 bases at J, with 4 bases between the two ends. DNA for the CDR3: TGCAGTGCCCGGTATGGCTACACCTTC. The encoded protein is CSARYGYTF.

Ten or more counts support this clonotype. The V gene is TRBV15, the J gene TRBJ2-5; TRBD2 agrees at 10 bases. Germline V gene lookup returns CDR1 LNHNV and CDR2 YYDKDF (reference sequence). The CDR3 consists of 18 residues. V shed 0 bases and J 5 bases; nucleotides not matched to a gene: 12. The CDR3 is CATSRDWSGAGGPETQYF. CDR3 bases: TGTGCCACCAGCAGAGATTGGTCGGGAGCGGGAGGGCCGGAGACCCAGTACTTC.

This clonotype was counted many times. The chain employs TRBV24-1 and TRBJ2-2; possibly TRBD2 for D (7 bases). V lost 0 bases to trimming and J lost 3 bases, with 13 bases between them. Germline V lookup: CDR1 KGHDR, CDR2 SFDVKD. CDR3 size: 17 residues. The CDR3 nucleotides read TGTGCCACCAGTGATTTGCAGGGAGGGGGACACACCGGGGAGCTGTTTTTT. As protein: CATSDLQGGGHTGELFF.

This clonotype came up many times. This chain uses TRBV28 with TRBJ2-7, with 11 bases that match TRBD2. V lost 1 base and J lost 2; bases outside the gene matches: 13. Germline V gene sequence: CDR1 MDHEN, CDR2 SYDVKM. The CDR3 covers 19 residues. CDR3: CASSLSAHDSGRAPYEQYF. The DNA for the CDR3 is TGTGCCAGCAGTTTATCGGCTCATGATAGCGGGAGGGCCCCCTACGAGCAGTACTTC.

This clonotype was detected many times. This chain joins TRBV2 and TRBJ1-1, with D perhaps matching TRBD1 (6 bases). The CDR3 runs 13 residues. The germline CDR1 and CDR2 sequences are SNHLY and FYNNEI. V gave up 5 bases and J gave up 4 bases, with 11 bases separating them. CDR3 sequence (DNA): TGTGCCAGCAGTCCCGAGGGGGGCACTGAAGCTTTCTTT. This encodes CASSPEGGTEAFF.

This clonotype was seen at least ten times. The genes are TRBV6-2 or TRBV6-3 and TRBJ2-1, with a weak D call TRBD2 (5 bases). Germline V lookup: CDR1 MNHEY, CDR2 SVGEGT. This CDR3 is 13 amino acids long. V was shortened by 4 bases and J by 8 bases, with 12 bases between the two germline ends. The CDR3 loop reads CASSWAGAHEQFF. The CDR3 region has the DNA TGTGCCAGCAGTTGGGCGGGCGCCCATGAGCAGTTCTTC.